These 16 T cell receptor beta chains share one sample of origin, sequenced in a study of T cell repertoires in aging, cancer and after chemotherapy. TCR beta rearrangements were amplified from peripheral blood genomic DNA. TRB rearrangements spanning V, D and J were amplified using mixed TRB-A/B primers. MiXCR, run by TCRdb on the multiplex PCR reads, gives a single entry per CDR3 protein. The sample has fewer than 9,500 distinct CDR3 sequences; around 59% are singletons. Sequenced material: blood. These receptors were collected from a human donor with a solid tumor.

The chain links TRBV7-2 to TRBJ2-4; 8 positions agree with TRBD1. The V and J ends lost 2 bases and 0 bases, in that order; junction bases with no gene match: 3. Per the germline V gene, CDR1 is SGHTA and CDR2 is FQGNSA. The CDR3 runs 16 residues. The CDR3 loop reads CASSLNDRGAKNIQYF. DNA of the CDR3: TGTGCCAGCAGCTTAAATGACAGGGGAGCCAAAAACATTCAGTACTTC. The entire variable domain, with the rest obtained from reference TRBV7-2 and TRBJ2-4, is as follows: GAGVSQSPSNKVTEKGKDVELRCDPISGHTALYWYRQSLGQGLEFLIYFQGNSAPDKSGLPSDRFSAERTGGSVSTLTIQRTQQEDSAVYLCASSLNDRGAKNIQYFGAGTRLSVL.

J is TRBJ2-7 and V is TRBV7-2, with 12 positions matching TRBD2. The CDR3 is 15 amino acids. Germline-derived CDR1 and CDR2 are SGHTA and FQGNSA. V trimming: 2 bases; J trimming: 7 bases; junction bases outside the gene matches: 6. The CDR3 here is CASSLHPSGRGEQYF. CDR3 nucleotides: TGTGCCAGCAGCTTACACCCTAGCGGGAGGGGAGAGCAGTACTTC.

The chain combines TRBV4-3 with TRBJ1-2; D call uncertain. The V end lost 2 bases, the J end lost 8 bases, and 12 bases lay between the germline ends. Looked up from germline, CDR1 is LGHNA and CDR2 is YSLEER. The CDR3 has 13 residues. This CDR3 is CASSQTAGGGYTF. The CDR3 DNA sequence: TGCGCCAGCAGCCAAACCGCAGGAGGAGGCTACACCTTC.

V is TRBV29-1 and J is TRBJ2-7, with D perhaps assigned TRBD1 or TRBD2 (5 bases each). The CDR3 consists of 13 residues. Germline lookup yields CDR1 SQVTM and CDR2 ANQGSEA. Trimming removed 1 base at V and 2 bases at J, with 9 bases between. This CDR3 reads CSVEGGATYEQYF. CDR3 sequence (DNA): TGCAGCGTTGAAGGAGGGGCCACCTACGAGCAGTACTTC.

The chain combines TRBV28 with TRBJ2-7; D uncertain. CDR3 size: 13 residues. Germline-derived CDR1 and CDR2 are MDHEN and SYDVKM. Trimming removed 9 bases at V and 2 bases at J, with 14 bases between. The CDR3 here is CASTSEVAYEQYF. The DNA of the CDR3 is TGTGCCAGTACAAGCGAGGTGGCCTACGAGCAGTACTTC. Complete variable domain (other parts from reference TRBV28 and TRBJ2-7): DVKVTQSSRYLVKRTGEKVFLECVQDMDHENMFWYRQDPGLGLRLIYFSYDVKMKEKGDIPEGYSVSREKKERFSLILESASTNQTSMYLCASTSEVAYEQYFGPGTRLTVT.

DNA for the CDR3: TGTGCCAGCAGCCCCGGGACTAGCGGGGGCCAAACGCAGTATTTT. Residues: CASSPGTSGGQTQYF. The V gene is TRBV6-4, the J gene TRBJ2-3; 14 bases are a match to TRBD2. CDR3 length: 15 amino acids. V lost 6 bases, J lost 9 bases, and 8 bases stayed unmatched. Germline loops: CDR1 MRHNA, CDR2 SNTAGT.

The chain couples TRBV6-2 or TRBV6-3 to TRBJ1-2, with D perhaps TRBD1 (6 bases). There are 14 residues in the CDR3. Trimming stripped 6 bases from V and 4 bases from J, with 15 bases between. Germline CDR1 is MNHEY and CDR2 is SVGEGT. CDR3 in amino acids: CASRGADSVYGYTF. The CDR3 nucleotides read TGTGCCAGCAGGGGGGCCGACTCTGTCTATGGCTACACCTTC.

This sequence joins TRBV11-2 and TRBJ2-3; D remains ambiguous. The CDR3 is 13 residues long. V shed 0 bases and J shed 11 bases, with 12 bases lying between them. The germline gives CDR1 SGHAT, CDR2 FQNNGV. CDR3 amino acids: CASSLDQWSRQYF. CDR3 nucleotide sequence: TGTGCCAGCAGCTTAGACCAATGGAGTAGGCAGTATTTT.

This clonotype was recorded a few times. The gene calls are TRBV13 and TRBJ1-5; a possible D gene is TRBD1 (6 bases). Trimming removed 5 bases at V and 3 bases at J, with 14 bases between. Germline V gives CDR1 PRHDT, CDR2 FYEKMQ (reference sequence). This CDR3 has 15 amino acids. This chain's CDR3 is CASSLGRGNNQPQHF. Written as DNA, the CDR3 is TGTGCCAGCAGCCTCGGGAGGGGGAACAATCAGCCCCAGCATTTT.

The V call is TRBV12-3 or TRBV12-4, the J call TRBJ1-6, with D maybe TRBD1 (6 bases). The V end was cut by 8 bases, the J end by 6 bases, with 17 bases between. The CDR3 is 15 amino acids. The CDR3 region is CASCGMSGANSPLHF. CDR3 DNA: TGTGCCAGCTGCGGAATGTCAGGGGCTAATTCACCCCTCCACTTT.

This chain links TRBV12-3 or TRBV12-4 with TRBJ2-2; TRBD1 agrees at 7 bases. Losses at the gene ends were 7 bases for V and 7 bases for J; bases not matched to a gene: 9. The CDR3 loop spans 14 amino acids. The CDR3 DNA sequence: TGTGCCAGCACCCCCGGACAGGCGGACGGGGAGCTGTTTTTT. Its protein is CASTPGQADGELFF.

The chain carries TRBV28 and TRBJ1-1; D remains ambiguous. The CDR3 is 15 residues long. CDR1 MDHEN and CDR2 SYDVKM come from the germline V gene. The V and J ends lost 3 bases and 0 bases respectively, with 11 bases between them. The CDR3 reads CASSFSFIMNTEAFF. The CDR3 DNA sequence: TGTGCCAGCAGTTTTTCATTCATCATGAACACTGAAGCTTTCTTT.

CDR3 nucleotides: TGTGCCAGCAGCAAGACAGGACCGAATTCACCCCTCCACTTT. Protein sequence: CASSKTGPNSPLHF. The chain uses TRBV7-9 and TRBJ1-6, with D maybe TRBD1 (6 bases). This CDR3 contains 14 residues. Germline V gene data show CDR1 as SEHNR and CDR2 as FQNEAQ (reference sequence). Trimming cost V 5 bases and J 7 bases, with 12 bases left between them.

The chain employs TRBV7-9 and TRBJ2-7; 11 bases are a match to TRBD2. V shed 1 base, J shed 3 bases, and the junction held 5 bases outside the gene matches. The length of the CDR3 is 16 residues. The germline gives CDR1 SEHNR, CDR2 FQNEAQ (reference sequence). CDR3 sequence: CASSLGTSGFIYEQYF. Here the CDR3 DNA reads TGTGCCAGCAGCTTAGGGACTAGCGGGTTCATCTACGAGCAGTACTTC.

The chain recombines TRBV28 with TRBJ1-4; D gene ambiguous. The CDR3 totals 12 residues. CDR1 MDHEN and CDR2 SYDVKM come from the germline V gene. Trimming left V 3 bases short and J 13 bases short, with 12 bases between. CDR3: CASSLLNWGLFF. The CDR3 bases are TGTGCCAGCAGTTTGTTGAACTGGGGACTGTTTTTT.

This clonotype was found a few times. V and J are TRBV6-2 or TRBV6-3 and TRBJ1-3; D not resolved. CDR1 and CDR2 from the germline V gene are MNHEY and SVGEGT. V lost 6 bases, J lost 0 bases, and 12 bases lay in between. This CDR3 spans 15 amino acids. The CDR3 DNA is TGTGCCAGCAGCAAGGACGGACGCTCTGGAAACACCATATATTTT. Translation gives CASSKDGRSGNTIYF.